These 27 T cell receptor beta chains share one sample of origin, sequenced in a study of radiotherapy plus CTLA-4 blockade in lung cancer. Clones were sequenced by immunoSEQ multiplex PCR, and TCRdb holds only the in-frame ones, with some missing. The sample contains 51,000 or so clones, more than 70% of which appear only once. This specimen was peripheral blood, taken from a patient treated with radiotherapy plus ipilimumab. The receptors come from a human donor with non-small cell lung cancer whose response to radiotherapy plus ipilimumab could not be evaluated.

CDR3 in amino acids: CASSHQLAGGTDTQYF. The CDR3 DNA follows: TGCGCCAGCAGCCACCAACTAGCGGGCGGCACAGATACGCAGTATTTT. J is TRBJ2-3 and V is TRBV5-1; 9 bases match TRBD2. The V segment lost 4 bases and the J segment 1 base; nucleotides outside the gene matches: 7. CDR1 SGHRS and CDR2 YFSETQ come from the germline V gene. The CDR3 contains 16 residues. Based on the CDR3 plus reference TRBV5-1 and TRBJ2-3, the full variable domain is KAGVTQTPRYLIKTRGQQVTLSCSPISGHRSVSWYQQTPGQGLQFLFEYFSETQRNKGNFPGRFSGRQFSNSRSEMNVSTLELGDSALYLCASSHQLAGGTDTQYFGPGTRLTVL.

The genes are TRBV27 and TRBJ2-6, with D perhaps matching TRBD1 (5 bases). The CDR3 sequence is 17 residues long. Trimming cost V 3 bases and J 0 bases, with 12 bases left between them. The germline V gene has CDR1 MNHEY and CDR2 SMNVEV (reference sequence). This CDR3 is CASSLNTGSSGANVLTF. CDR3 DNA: TGTGCCAGCAGTTTGAACACAGGTAGCTCTGGGGCCAACGTCCTGACTTTC.

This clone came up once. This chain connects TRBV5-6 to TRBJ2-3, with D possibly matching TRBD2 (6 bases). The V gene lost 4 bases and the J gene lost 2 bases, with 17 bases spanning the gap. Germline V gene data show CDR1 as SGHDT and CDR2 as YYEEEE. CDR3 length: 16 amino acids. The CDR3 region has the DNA TGTGCCAGCAGCGCCGCCGGGACTGGATACACAGATACGCAGTATTTT. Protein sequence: CASSAAGTGYTDTQYF. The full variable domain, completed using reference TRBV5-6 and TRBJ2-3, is DAGVTQSPTHLIKTRGQQVTLRCSPKSGHDTVSWYQQALGQGPQFIFQYYEEEERQRGNFPDRFSGHQFPNYSSELNVNALLLGDSALYLCASSAAGTGYTDTQYFGPGTRLTVL.

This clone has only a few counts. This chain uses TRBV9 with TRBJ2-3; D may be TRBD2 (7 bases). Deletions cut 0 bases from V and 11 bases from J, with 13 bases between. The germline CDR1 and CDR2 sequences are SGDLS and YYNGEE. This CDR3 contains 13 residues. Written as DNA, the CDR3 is TGTGCCAGCAGCGTAGACTGGGAGGGGGGGCAGTATTTT. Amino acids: CASSVDWEGGQYF. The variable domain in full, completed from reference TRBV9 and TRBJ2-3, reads DSGVTQTPKHLITATGQRVTLRCSPRSGDLSVYWYQQSLDQGLQFLIQYYNGEERAKGNILERFSAQQFPDLHSELNLSSLELGDSALYFCASSVDWEGGQYFGPGTRLTVL.

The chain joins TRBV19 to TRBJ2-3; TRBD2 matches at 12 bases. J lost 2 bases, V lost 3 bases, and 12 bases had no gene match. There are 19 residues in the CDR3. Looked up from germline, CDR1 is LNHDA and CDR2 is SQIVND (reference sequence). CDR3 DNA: TGTGCCAGTAGTATCGACGTTCCTAGCGGGAGGGCCTTCACAGATACGCAGTATTTT. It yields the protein CASSIDVPSGRAFTDTQYF.

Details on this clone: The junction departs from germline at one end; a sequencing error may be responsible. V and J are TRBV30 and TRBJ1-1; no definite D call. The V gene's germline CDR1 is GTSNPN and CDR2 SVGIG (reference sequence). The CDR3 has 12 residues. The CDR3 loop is CAWSVSRRRPHF. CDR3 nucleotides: TGTGCCTGGAGTGTATCAAGGCGGCGGCCTCACTTT.

DNA for the CDR3: TGTGCCAGCAGCGTAGGGGTAGCGGGGGGTCCCGAAGAGACCCAGTACTTC. As protein: CASSVGVAGGPEETQYF. The chain couples TRBV9 to TRBJ2-5, with 10 bases matching TRBD2. CDR3 length equals 17 residues. J lost 3 bases, V lost 0 bases, and 8 bases had no gene match. The V gene's germline CDR1 is SGDLS and CDR2 YYNGEE.

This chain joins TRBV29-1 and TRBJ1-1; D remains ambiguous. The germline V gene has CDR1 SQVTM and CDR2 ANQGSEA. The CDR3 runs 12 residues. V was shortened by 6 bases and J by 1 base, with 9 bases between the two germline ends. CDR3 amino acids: CSVRVSNTEAFF. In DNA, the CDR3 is TGCAGCGTCCGGGTCTCGAACACTGAAGCTTTCTTT.

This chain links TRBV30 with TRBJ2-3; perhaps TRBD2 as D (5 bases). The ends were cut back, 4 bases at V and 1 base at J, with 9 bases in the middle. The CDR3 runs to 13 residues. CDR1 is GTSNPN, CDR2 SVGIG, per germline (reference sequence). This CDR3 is CAWTPGGTDTQYF. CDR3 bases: TGTGCCTGGACCCCCGGGGGCACAGATACGCAGTATTTT.

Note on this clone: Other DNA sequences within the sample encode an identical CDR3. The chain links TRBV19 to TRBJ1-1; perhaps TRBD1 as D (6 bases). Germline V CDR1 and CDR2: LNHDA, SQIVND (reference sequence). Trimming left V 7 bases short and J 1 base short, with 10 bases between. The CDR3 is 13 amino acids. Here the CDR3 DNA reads TGTGCCAGTACGGGACAACGGAACACTGAAGCTTTCTTT. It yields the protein CASTGQRNTEAFF.

DNA for the CDR3: TGTGCCAGCAGCTTGGCCTCCCAGGGGTGGAACACTGAAGCTTTCTTT. Protein: CASSLASQGWNTEAFF. The chain combines TRBV7-2 with TRBJ1-1, with a weak D call TRBD1 (6 bases). Germline loops: CDR1 SGHTA, CDR2 FQGNSA. Trimming removed 3 bases from V and 1 base from J, with 15 bases in between. The CDR3 loop spans 16 amino acids.

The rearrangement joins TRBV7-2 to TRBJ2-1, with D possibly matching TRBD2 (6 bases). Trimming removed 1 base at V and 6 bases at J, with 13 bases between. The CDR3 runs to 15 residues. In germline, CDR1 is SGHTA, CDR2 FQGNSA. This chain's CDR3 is CASSLVTGVFNEQFF. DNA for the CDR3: TGTGCCAGCAGCTTAGTTACGGGAGTATTCAATGAGCAGTTCTTC.

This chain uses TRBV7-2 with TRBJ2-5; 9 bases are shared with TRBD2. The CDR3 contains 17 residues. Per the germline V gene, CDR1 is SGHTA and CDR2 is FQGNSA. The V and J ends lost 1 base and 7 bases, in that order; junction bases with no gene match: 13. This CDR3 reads CASSLGGGGALRGTQYF. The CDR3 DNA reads TGTGCCAGCAGCTTAGGTGGCGGGGGGGCCCTGAGGGGGACCCAGTACTTC.

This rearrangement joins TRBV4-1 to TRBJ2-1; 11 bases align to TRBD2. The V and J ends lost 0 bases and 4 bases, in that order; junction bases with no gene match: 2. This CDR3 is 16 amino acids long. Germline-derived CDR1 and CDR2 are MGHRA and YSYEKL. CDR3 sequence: CASSQEGTSGYNEQFF. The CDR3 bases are TGCGCCAGCAGCCAAGAGGGGACTAGCGGTTACAATGAGCAGTTCTTC.

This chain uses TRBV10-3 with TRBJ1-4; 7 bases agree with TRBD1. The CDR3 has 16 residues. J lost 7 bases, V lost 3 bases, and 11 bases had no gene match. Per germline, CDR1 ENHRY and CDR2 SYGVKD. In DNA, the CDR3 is TGTGCCATCAGTGACAGGGACAGACTAGGGGGTGAAAAACTGTTTTTT. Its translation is CAISDRDRLGGEKLFF.

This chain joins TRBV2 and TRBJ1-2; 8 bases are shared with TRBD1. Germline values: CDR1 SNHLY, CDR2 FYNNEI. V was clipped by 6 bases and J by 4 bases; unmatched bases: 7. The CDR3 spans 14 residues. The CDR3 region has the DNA TGTGCCAGCAGGGTGGACAGGGACGGCTATGGCTACACCTTC. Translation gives CASRVDRDGYGYTF.

This CDR3 reads CASSPDGGYGYTF. CDR3 in DNA: TGTGCCAGCAGCCCGGACGGGGGCTATGGCTACACCTTC. The chain is built from TRBV5-5 and TRBJ1-2; D possibly corresponds to TRBD1 (5 bases). The CDR3 has 13 residues. CDR1 SGHKS and CDR2 YYEKEE come from the germline V gene (reference sequence). V lost 4 bases, J lost 4 bases, and 11 bases lay in between.

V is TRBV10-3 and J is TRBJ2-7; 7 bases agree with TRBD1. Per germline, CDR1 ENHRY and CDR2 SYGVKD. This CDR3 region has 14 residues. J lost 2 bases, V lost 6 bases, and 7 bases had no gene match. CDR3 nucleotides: TGTGCCATCAGGACAGGGACCCGTACCTACGAGCAGTACTTC. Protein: CAIRTGTRTYEQYF.

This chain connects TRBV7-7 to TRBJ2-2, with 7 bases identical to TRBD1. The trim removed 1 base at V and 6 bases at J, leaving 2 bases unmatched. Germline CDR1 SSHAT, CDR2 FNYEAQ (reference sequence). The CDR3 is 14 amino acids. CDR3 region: CASSLEGAAGELFF. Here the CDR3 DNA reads TGTGCCAGCAGCTTAGAGGGGGCCGCCGGGGAGCTGTTTTTT.

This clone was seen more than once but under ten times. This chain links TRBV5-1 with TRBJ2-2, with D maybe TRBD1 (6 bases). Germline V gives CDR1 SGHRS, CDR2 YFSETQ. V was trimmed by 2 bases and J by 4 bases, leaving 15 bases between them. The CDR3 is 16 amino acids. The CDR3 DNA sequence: TGCGCCAGCAGCTTAACCAGGGGAAGGGGCACCGGGGAGCTGTTTTTT. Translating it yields CASSLTRGRGTGELFF.

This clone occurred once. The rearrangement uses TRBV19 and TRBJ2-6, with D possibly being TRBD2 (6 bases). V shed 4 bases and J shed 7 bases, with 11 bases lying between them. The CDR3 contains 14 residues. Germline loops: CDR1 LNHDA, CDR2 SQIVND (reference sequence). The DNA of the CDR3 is TGTGCCAGTAGTACCCCGGGAGAAGCCAACGTCCTGACTTTC. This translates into CASSTPGEANVLTF.

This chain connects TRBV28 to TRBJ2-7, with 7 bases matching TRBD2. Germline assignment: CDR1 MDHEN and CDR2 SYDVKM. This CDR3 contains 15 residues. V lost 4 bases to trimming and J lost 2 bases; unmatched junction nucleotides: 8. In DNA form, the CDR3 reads TGTGCCAGCAGTTCCACTAGCGTACGGCCCTACGAGCAGTACTTC. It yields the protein CASSSTSVRPYEQYF.

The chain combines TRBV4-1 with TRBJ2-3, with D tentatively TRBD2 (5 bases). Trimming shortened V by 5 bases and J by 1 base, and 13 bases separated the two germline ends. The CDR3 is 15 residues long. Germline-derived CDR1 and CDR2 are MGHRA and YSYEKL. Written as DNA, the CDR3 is TGCGCCAGCAGCACCGCTTCAGCGGGCACAGATACGCAGTATTTT. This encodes CASSTASAGTDTQYF.

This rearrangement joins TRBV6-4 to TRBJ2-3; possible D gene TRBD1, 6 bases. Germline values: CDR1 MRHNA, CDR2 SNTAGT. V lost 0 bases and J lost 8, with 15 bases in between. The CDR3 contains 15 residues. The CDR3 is CASSDSSQGFATQYF. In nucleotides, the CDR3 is TGTGCCAGCAGTGACTCGAGCCAGGGGTTTGCTACGCAGTATTTT.

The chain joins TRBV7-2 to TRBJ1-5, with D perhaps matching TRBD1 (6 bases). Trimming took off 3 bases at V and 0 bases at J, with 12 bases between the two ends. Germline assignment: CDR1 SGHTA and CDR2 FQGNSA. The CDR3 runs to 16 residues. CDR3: CASSLSYRVSNQPQHF. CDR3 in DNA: TGTGCCAGCAGCTTGTCCTACAGGGTTAGCAATCAGCCCCAGCATTTT.

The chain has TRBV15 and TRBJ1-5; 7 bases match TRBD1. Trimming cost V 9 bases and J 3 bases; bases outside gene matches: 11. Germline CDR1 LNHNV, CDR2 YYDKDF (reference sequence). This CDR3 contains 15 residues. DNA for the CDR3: TGTGCCACGATAAGGACAGGCGCACTCAATCAGCCCCAGCATTTT. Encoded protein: CATIRTGALNQPQHF.

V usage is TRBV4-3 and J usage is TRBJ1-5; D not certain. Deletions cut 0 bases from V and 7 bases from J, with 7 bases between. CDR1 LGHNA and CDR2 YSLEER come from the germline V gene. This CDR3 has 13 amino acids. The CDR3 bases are TGCGCCAGCAGCCAAGATGAGGTGCAGCCCCAGCATTTT. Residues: CASSQDEVQPQHF.